This T cell receptor beta chain was identified in a study of T-cell memory formation after mild COVID-19. Study background: Clusters of TCRs were largely donor specific. Study-level points and caveats: Second-wave clones reaching peak frequency on day 37 lacked confirmed SARS-CoV-2 specificity.

With respect to this clonotype: Its antigen is currently unknown.

The CDR3 has 15 amino acids. Germline V gene data show CDR1 as SGHAT and CDR2 as FQDESV (reference sequence). The V segment lost 3 bases and the J segment 5 bases; nucleotides outside the gene matches: 7. MiXCR was run by TCRdb on the 5' RACE reads, yielding one entry per CDR3 protein. There are 110,000 to 150,000 distinct CDR3 sequences in the sample; 20% to 25% occur only once, and approximately 25% lies in the top ten. The receptor's source is an adult woman who had mild COVID-19 (a few samples of this study predate the infection). Cell type and time point are not known. The chain recombines TRBV11-1 with TRBJ1-1; 9 bases are a match to TRBD1. The source material was PBMCs or a T cell subset sorted from them (not recorded which). The CDR3 loop is CASSFHGQGRTEAFF. The CDR3 nucleotides read TGTGCCAGCAGCTTCCATGGACAGGGGAGAACTGAAGCTTTCTTT.